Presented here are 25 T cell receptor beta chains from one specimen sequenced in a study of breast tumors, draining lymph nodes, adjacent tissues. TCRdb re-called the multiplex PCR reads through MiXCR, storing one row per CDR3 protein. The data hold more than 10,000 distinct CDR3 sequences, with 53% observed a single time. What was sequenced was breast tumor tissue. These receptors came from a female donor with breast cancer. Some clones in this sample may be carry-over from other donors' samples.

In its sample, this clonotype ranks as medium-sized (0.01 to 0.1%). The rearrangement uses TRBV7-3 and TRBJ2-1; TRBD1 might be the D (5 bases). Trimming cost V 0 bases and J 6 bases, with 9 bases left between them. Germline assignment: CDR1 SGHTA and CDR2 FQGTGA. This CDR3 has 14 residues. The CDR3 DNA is TGTGCCAGCAGCTTAACGTCCAGGGTCAATGAGCAGTTCTTC. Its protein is CASSLTSRVNEQFF.

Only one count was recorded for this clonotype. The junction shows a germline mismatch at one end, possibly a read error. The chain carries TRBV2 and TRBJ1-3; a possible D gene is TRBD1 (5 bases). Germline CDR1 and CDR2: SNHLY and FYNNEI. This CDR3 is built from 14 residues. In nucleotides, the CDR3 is TGTGCCAGCGGCACCCCCAGGGAGGGAAACACCTTATATTTT. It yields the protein CASGTPREGNTLYF.

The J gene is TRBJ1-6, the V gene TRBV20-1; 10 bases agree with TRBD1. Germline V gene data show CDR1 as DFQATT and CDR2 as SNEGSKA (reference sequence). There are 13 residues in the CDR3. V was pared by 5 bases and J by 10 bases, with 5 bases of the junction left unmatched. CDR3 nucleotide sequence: TGCAGTGCTCAGGACAGGGGGACGTCACCCCTCCACTTT. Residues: CSAQDRGTSPLHF.

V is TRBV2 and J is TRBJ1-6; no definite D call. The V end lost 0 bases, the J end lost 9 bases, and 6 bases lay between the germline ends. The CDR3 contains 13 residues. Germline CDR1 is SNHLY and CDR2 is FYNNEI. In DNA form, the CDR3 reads TGTGCCAGCAGTGAAGCGTTTGGTTCACCCCTCCACTTT. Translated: CASSEAFGSPLHF.

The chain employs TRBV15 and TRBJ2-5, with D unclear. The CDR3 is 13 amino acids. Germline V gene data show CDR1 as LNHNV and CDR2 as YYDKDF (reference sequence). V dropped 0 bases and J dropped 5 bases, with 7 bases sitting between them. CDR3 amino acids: CATSRDMGETQYF. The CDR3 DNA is TGTGCCACCAGCAGAGATATGGGGGAGACCCAGTACTTC.

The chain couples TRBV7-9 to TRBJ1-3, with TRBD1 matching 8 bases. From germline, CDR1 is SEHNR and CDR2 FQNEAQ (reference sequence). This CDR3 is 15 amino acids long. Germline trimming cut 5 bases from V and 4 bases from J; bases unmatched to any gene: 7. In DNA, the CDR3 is TGTGCCAGCAGCCATGACAGGGGATCCGGAAACACCATATATTTT. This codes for CASSHDRGSGNTIYF.

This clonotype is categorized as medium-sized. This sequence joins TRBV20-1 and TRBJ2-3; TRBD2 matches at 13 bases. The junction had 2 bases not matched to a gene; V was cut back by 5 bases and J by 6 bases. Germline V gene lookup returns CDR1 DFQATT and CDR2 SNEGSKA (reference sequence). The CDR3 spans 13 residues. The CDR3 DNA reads TGCAGTGCTCCGGGACTAGCGGGGGATACGCAGTATTTT. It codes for CSAPGLAGDTQYF.

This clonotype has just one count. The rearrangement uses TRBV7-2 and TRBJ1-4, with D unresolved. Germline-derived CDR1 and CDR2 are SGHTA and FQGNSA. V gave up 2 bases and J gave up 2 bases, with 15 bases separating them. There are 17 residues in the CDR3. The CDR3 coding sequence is TGTGCCAGCAGCTTAATTAACTGGGGTGGGACTAATGAAAAACTGTTTTTT. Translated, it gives CASSLINWGGTNEKLFF.

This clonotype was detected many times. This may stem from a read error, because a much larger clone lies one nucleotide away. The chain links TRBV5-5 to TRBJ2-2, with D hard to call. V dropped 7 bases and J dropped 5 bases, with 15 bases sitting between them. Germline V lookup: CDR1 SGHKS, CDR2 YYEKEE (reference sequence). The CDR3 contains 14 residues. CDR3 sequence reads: CASATRGPTGELFF. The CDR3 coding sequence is TGTGCCAGCGCGACTCGAGGCCCTACCGGGGAGCTGTTTTTT.

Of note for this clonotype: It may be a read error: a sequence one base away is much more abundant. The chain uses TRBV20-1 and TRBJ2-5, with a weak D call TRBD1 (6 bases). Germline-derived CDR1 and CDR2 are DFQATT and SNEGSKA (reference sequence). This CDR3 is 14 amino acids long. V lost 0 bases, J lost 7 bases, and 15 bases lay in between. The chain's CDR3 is CSARDGGYKATQYF. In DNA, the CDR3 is TGCAGTGCTAGAGATGGGGGCTACAAAGCGACCCAGTACTTC.

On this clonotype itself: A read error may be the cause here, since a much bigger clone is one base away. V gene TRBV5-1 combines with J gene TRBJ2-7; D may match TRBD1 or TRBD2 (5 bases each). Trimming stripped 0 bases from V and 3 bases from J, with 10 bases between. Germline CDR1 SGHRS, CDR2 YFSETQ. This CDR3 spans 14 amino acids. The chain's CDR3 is CASSLGGTVYEQYF. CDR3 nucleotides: TGCGCCAGCAGCTTGGGTGGGACGGTCTACGAGCAGTACTTC.

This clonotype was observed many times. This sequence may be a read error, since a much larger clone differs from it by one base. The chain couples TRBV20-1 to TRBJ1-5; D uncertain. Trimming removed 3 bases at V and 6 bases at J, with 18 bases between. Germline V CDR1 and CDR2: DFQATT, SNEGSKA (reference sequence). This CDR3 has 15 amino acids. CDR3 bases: TGCAGTGCTAGTTGGGCAGGAGAACGCACTCAGCCCCAGCATTTT. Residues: CSASWAGERTQPQHF.

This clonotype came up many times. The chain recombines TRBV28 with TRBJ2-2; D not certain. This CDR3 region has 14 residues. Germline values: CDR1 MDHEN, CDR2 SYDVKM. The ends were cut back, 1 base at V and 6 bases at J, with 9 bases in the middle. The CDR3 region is CASSLSSAAGELFF. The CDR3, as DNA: TGTGCCAGCAGTTTATCGTCAGCTGCCGGGGAGCTGTTTTTT.

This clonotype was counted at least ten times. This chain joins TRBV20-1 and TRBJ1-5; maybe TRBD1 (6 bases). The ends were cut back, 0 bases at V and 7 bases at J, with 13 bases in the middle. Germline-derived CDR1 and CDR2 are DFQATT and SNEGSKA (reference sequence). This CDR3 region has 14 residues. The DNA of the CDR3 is TGCAGTGCTAGAGATCCAGGGGCGCGGCAGCCCCAGCATTTT. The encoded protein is CSARDPGARQPQHF.

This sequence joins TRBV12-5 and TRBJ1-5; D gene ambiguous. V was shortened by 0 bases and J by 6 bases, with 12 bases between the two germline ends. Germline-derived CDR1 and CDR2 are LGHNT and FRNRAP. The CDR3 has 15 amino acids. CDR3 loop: CASGLVFQTGQPQHF. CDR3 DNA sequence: TGTGCTAGTGGTTTGGTATTCCAAACGGGTCAGCCCCAGCATTTT.

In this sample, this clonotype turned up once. The CDR3 reads CASSGALGNTIYF. The CDR3 nucleotides read TGTGCCAGCAGTGGGGCGCTTGGAAACACCATATATTTT. J is TRBJ1-3 and V is TRBV6-6; D may be TRBD1 (5 bases). In germline, CDR1 is MNHNY, CDR2 SVGAGI (reference sequence). The CDR3 sequence is 13 residues long. The V end lost 5 bases, the J end lost 3 bases, and 8 bases lay between the germline ends.

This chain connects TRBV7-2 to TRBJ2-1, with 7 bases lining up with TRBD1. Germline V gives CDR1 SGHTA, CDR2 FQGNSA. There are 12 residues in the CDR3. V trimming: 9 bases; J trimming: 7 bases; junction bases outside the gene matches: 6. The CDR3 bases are TGTGCCAGTGCAGGGGGAAGGAATGAGCAGTTCTTC. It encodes CASAGGRNEQFF. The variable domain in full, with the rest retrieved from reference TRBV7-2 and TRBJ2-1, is GAGVSQSPSNKVTEKGKDVELRCDPISGHTALYWYRQSLGQGLEFLIYFQGNSAPDKSGLPSDRFSAERTGGSVSTLTIQRTQQEDSAVYLCASAGGRNEQFFGPGTRLTVL.

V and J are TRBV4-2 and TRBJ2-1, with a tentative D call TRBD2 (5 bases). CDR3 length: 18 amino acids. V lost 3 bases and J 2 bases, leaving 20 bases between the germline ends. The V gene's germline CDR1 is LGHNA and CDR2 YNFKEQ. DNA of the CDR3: TGTGCCAGCAGCCACCCTTCCGGACTGTATACAACCTACAATGAGCAGTTCTTC. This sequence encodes CASSHPSGLYTTYNEQFF.

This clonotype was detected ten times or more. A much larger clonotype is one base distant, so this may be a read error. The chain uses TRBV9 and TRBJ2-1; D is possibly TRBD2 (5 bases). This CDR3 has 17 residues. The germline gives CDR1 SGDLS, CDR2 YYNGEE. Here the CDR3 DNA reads TGTGCCAGCAGCGTTAATAGCGTCCTGAGCTCCTACACTGAGCAGTTCTTC. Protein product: CASSVNSVLSSYTEQFF.

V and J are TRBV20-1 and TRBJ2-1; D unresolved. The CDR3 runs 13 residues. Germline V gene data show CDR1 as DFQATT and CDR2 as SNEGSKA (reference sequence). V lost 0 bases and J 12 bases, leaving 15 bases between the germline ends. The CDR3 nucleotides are TGCAGTGCTAGAGAGGACCCTTGGGTTGCGCAGTTCTTC. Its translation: CSAREDPWVAQFF.

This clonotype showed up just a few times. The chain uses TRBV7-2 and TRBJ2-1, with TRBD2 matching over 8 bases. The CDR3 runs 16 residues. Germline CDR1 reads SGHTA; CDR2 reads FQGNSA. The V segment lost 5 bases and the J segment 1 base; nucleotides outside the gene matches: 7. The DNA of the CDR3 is TGTGCCAGCAGCCCACGGCGGGAGGTGTCCTACAATGAGCAGTTCTTC. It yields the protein CASSPRREVSYNEQFF.

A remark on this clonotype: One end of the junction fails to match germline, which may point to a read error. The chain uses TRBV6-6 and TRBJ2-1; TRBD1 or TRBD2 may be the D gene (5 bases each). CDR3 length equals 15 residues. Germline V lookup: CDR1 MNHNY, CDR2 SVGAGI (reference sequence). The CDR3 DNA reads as TGCGCCAGCAGTTACGGACGGGACGGATACAATGAGCAGTTCTTC. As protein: CASSYGRDGYNEQFF.

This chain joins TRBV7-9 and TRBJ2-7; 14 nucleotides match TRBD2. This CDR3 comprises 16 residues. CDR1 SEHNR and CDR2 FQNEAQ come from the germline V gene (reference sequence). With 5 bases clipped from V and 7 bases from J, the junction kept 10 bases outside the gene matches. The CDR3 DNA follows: TGTGCCAGCAGCCCTACCGGGACTAGCGGGGGCGGTGAGCAGTACGTC. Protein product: CASSPTGTSGGGEQYV.

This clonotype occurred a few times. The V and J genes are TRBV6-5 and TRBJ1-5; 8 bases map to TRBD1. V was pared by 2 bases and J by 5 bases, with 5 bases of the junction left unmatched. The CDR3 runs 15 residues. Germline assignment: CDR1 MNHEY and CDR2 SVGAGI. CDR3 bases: TGTGCCAGCAGTTACACGACAGGGGAAGATCAGCCCCAGCATTTT. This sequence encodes CASSYTTGEDQPQHF.

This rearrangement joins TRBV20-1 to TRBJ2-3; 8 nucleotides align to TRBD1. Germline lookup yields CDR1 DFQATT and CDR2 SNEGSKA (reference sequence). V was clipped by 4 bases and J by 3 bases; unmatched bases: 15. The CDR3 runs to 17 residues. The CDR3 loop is CSAISSGGHKPTDTQYF. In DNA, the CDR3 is TGCAGTGCTATCAGTTCAGGGGGCCACAAACCAACAGATACGCAGTATTTT.